This T cell receptor (beta chain) comes out of a study of cytomegalovirus exposure and HLA in healthy donors. Notes on the study in general: In an earlier analysis, about 87% or about 30%: the productive usage of most TCR beta V segments.

In the case of this clone: The target antigen is unknown.

With 60 Vbeta and 13 Jbeta primers, the PCR was carried out. Sequenced by immunoSEQ multiplex PCR; TCRdb stores in-frame clones only, minus some. The data contain 150,000 or so clones, 65% to 80% of them seen just once; the ten biggest clones take up 3% to 4%. The TCR originated in a male donor in good health and CMV-seronegative. Source material: PBMCs.

CDR3 in amino acids: CASSEDPGQGQPQHF. The CDR3 region has the DNA TGCGCCAGCAGTGAGGACCCGGGACAGGGTCAGCCCCAGCATTTT. This chain uses TRBV10-1 with TRBJ1-5; 9 nucleotides align to TRBD1. Germline-derived CDR1 and CDR2 are WNHNN and SYGVQD (reference sequence). The CDR3 runs 15 residues. After removal of 2 bases from V and 6 bases from J, the junction contained 5 bases not matched to a gene.